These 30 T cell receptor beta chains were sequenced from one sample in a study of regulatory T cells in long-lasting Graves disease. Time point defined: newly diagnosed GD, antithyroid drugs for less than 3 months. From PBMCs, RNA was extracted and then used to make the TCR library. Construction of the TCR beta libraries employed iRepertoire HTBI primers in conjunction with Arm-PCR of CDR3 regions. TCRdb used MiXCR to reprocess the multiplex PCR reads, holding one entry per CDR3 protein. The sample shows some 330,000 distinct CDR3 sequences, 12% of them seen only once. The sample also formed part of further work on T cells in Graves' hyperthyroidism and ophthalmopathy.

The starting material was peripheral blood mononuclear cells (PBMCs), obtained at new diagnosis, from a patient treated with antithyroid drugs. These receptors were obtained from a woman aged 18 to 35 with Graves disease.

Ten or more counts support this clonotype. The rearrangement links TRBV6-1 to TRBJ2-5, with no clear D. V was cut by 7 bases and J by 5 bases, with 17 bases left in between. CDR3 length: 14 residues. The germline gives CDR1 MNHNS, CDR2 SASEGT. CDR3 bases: TGTGCCAGCATCAACGGAGTTTTAGGGGAGACCCAGTACTTC. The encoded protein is CASINGVLGETQYF.

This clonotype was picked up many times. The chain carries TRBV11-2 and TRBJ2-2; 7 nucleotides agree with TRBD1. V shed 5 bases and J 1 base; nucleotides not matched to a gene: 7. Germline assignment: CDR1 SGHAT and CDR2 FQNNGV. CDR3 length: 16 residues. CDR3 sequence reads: CASSLHRGMNTGELFF. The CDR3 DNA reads TGTGCCAGCAGCCTCCACAGGGGAATGAACACCGGGGAGCTGTTTTTT.

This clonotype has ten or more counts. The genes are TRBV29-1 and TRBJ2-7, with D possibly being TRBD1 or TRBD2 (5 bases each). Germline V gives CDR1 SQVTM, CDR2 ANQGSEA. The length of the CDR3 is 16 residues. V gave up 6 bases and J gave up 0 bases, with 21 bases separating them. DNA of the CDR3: TGCAGCGTCACTTCGGGGCAGAGAAAAGGCTCCTACGAGCAGTACGTC. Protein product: CSVTSGQRKGSYEQYV.

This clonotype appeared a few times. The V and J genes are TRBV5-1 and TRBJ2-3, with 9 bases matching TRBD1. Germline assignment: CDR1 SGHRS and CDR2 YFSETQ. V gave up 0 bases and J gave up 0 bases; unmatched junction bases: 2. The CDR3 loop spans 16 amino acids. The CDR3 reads CASSLGQGGSTDTQYF. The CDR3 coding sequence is TGCGCCAGCAGCTTGGGACAGGGGGGTAGCACAGATACGCAGTATTTT.

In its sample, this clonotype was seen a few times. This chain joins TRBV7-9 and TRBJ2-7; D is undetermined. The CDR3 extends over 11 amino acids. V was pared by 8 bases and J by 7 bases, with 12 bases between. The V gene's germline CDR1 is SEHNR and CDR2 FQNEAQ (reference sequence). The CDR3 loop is CASSHHVEQYF. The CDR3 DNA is TGTGCCAGCTCCCATCATGTGGAGCAGTACTTC.

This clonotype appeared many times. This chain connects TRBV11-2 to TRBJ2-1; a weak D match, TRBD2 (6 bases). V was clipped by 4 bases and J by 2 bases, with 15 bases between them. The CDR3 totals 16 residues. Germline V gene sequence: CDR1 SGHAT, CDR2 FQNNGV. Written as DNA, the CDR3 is TGTGCCAGCAGCTATATTAGCGGTAAGACCTACAATGAGCAGTTCTTC. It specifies CASSYISGKTYNEQFF.

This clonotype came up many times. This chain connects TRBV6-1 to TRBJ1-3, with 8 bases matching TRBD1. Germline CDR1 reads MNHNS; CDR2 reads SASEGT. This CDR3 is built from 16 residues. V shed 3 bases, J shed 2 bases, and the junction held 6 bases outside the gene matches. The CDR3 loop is CASSDDRGGPGNTIYF. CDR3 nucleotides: TGTGCCAGCAGTGACGACAGGGGAGGACCTGGAAACACCATATATTTT.

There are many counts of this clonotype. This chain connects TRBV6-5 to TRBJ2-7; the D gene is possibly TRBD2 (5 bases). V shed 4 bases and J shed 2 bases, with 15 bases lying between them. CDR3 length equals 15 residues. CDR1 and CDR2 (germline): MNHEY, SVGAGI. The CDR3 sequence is CASSSTVGNPYEQYF. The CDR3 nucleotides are TGTGCCAGCAGTTCGACTGTCGGGAACCCCTACGAGCAGTACTTC.

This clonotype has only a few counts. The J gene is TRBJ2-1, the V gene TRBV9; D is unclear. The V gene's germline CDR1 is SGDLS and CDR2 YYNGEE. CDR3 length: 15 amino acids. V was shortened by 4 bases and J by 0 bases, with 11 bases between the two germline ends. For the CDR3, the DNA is TGTGCCAGCAGCCCTACTCGCCGCTCCTACAATGAGCAGTTCTTC. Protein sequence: CASSPTRRSYNEQFF.

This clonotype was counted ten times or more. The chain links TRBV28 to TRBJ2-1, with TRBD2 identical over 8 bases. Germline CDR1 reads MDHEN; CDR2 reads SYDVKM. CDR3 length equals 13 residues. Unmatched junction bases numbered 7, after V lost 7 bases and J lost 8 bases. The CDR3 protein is CASISGIEHEQFF. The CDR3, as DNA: TGTGCCAGCATTAGCGGGATCGAGCATGAGCAGTTCTTC.

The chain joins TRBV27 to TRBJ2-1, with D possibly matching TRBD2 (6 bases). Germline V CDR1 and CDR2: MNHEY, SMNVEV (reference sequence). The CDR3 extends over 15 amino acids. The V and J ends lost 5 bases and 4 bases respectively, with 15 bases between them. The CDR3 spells CASSEGTGTYNEQFF. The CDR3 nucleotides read TGTGCCAGCAGTGAAGGGACTGGGACGTACAATGAGCAGTTCTTC.

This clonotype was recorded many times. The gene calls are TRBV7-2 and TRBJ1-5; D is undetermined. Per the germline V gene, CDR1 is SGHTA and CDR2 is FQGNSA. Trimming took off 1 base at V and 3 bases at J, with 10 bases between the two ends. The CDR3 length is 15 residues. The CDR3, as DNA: TGTGCCAGCAGCTTAGTAGGAGGTAACAATCAGCCCCAGCATTTT. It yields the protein CASSLVGGNNQPQHF.

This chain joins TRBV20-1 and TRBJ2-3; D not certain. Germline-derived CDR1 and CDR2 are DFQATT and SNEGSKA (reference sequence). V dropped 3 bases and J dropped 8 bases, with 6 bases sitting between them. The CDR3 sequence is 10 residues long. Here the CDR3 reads CSASLGTQYF. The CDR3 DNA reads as TGCAGTGCTAGTCTGGGTACGCAGTATTTT.

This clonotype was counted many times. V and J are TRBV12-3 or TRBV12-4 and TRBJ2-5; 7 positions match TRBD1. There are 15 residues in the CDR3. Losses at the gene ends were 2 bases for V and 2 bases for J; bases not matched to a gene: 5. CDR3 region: CASSLIWGQQETQYF. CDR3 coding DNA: TGTGCCAGCAGTTTAATTTGGGGACAGCAAGAGACCCAGTACTTC.

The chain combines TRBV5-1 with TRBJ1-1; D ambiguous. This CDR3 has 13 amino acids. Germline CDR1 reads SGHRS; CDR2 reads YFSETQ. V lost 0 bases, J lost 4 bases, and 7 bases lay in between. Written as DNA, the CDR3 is TGCGCCAGCAGCTTGGCTTCGCGCACTGAAGCTTTCTTT. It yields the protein CASSLASRTEAFF. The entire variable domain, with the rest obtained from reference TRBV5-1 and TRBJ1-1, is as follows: KAGVTQTPRYLIKTRGQQVTLSCSPISGHRSVSWYQQTPGQGLQFLFEYFSETQRNKGNFPGRFSGRQFSNSRSEMNVSTLELGDSALYLCASSLASRTEAFFGQGTRLTVV.

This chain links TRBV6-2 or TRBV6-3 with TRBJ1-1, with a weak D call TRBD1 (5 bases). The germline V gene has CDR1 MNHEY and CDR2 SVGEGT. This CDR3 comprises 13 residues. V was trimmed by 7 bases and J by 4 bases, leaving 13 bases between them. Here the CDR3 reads CASKSREVTEAFF. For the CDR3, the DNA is TGTGCCAGCAAAAGCAGGGAGGTCACTGAAGCTTTCTTT.

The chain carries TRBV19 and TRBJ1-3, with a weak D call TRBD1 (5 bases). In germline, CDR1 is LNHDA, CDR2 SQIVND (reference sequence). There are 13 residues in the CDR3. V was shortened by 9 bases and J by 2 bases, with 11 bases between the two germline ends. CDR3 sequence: CASQQDPGNTIYF. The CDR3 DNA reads TGTGCCAGCCAACAGGATCCTGGAAACACCATATATTTT.

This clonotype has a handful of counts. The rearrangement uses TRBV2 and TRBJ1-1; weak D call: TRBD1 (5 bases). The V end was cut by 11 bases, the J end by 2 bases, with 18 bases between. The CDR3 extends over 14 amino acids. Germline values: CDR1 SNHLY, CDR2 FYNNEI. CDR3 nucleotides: TGTGCCCCCACTCATCGGGGGAGTAACACTGAAGCTTTCTTT. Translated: CAPTHRGSNTEAFF. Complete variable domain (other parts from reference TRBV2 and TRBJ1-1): EPEVTQTPSHQVTQMGQEVILRCVPISNHLYFYWYRQILGQKVEFLVSFYNNEISEKSEIFDDQFSVERPDGSNFTLKIRSTKLEDSAMYFCAPTHRGSNTEAFFGQGTRLTVV.

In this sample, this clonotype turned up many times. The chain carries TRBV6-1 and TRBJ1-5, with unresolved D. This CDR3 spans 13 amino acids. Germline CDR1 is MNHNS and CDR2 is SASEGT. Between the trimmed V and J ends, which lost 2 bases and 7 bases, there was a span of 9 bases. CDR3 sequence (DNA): TGTGCCAGCAGTGAACGGAATCAACAGCCCCAGCATTTT. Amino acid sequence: CASSERNQQPQHF.

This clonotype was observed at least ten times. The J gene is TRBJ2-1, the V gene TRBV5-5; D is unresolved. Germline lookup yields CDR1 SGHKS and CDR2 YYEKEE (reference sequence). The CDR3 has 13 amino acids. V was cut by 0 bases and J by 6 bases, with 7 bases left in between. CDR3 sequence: CASSLGIVNEQFF. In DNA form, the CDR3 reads TGTGCCAGCAGCTTGGGGATCGTCAATGAGCAGTTCTTC.

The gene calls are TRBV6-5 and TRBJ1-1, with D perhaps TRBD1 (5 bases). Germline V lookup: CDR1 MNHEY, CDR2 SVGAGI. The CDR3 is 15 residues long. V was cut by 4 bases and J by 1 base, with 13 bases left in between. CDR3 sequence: CASSSPGKANTEAFF. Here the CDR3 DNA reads TGTGCCAGCAGTTCTCCAGGGAAGGCGAACACTGAAGCTTTCTTT.

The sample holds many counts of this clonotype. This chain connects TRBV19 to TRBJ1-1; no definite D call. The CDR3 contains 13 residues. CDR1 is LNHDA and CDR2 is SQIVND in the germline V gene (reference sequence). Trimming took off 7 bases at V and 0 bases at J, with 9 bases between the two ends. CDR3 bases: TGTGCCAGTACGGGGTTCATGAACACTGAAGCTTTCTTT. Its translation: CASTGFMNTEAFF.

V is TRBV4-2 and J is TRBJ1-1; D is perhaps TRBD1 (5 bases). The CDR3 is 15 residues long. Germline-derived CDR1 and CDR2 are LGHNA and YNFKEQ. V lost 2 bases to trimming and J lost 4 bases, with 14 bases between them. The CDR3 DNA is TGTGCCAGCAGCCAAACTAATCTGGGGGGCACTGAAGCTTTCTTT. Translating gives CASSQTNLGGTEAFF.

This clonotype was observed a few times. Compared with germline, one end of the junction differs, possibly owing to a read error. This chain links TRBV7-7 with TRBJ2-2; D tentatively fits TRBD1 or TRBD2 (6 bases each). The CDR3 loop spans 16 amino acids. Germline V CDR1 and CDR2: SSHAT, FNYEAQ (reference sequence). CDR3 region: CASSWRDTANTGELFF. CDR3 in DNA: TGTGCTAGCAGCTGGCGGGACACCGCTAACACCGGGGAGCTGTTTTTT.

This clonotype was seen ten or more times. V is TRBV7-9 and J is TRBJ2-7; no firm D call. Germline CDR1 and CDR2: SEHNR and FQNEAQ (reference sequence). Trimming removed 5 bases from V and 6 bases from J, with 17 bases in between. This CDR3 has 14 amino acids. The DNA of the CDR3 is TGTGCCAGCAGCCCCTCTGAACAGTCCGCCGAGCAGTACTTC. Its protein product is CASSPSEQSAEQYF.

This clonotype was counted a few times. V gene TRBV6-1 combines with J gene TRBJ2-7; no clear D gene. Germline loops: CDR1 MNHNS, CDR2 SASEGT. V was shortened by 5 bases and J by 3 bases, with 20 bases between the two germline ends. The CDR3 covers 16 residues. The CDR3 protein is CASSPGRALRVYEQYV. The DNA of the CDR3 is TGTGCCAGCAGTCCCGGCCGGGCGCTTCGTGTCTACGAGCAGTACGTC.

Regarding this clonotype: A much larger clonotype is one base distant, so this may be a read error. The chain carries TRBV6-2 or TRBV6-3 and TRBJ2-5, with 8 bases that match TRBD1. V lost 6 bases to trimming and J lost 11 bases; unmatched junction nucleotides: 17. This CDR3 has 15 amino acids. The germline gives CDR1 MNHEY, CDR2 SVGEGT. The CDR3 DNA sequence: TGTGCCAGCAGCCCAGGGACAGGCGCCTACAATGAGCAGTACTTC. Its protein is CASSPGTGAYNEQYF.

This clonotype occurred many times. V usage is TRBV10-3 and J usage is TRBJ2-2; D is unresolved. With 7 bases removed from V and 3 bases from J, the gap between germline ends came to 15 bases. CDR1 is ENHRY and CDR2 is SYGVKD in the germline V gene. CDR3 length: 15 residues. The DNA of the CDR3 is TGTGCCATCACCAGAACTATGGCGGACACCGGGGAGCTGTTTTTT. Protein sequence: CAITRTMADTGELFF.

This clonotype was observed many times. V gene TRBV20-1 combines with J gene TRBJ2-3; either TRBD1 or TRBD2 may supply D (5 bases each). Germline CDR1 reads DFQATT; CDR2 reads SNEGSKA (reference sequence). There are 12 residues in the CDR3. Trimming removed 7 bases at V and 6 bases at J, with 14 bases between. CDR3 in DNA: TGCAGTGGGACCATTGGGGGTGATACGCAGTATTTT. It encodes CSGTIGGDTQYF.

DNA for the CDR3: TGTGCCAGCAGCTTGAGTATGGCTAGCCTCTCCCAAGAGACCCAGTACTTC. It is translated as CASSLSMASLSQETQYF. The chain combines TRBV7-3 with TRBJ2-5, with D perhaps TRBD2 (5 bases). The CDR3 loop spans 17 amino acids. Trimming shortened V by 3 bases and J by 1 base, and 18 bases separated the two germline ends. Germline V gene lookup returns CDR1 SGHTA and CDR2 FQGTGA.